This entry is about one T cell receptor (beta chain). Data came from immunoSEQ multiplex PCR; TCRdb stores just in-frame clones and leaves some out. The data hold approximately 130,000 clones, with approximately 93% observed a single time. This sample is drawn from a study of T cell changes during pregnancy in multiple sclerosis. Per the germline V gene, CDR1 is GTSNPN and CDR2 is SVGIG (reference sequence). The ends lost 3 bases at V and 2 bases at J; junction bases unmatched: 9. There are 15 residues in the CDR3. Here the sequenced sample was peripheral blood, taken before pregnancy. This clonotype was obtained from a female donor with multiple sclerosis, enrolled in a pregnancy study. The chain is built from TRBV30 and TRBJ1-2, with 7 bases fitting TRBD1. CDR3 residues: CAWRPAATGNYGYTF. The CDR3 DNA is TGTGCCTGGAGACCCGCTGCGACAGGGAACTATGGCTACACCTTC. Full variable domain (missing parts from reference TRBV30 and TRBJ1-2): SQTIHQWPATLVQPVGSPLSLECTVEGTSNPNLYWYRQAAGRGLQLLFYSVGIGQISSEVPQNLSASRPQDRQFILSSKKLLLSDSGFYLCAWRPAATGNYGYTFGSGTRLTVV.